Below are 4 T cell receptor beta chains sequenced from a single sample in a study of T cell responses to AZD1222 COVID-19 vaccine. Produced via immunoSEQ multiplex PCR; TCRdb's table is partial and in-frame only. The sample gives over 95,000 clones, about 92% of which show up once; 12% is in the top ten. The sample here was peripheral blood, taken on day 0 of AZD1222 vaccination. These receptors originate from an adult in good health.

The gene calls are TRBV5-6 and TRBJ2-2; the match to TRBD1 covers 10 bases. Trimming at V came to 6 bases and at J to 9 bases, leaving 8 bases not matched to a gene. Germline lookup yields CDR1 SGHDT and CDR2 YYEEEE. The CDR3 is made up of 14 amino acids. CDR3 in amino acids: CASNRQGARWELFF. Here the CDR3 DNA reads TGTGCCAGCAACCGACAGGGGGCGCGTTGGGAGCTGTTTTTT.

The V and J genes are TRBV3-1 (or the pseudogene TRBV3-2) and TRBJ2-3, with TRBD2 matching over 10 bases. V lost 4 bases to trimming and J lost 8 bases; unmatched junction nucleotides: 15. Germline CDR1 LGHDT, CDR2 YNNKEL (reference sequence). CDR3 length: 17 residues. In DNA, the CDR3 is TGTGCCAGCAGCCCGACCGCACTAGCGGGGAAGAGAGGTACGCAGTATTTT. It is translated as CASSPTALAGKRGTQYF.

The V and J genes are TRBV9 and TRBJ2-5; D may be TRBD1 (6 bases). This CDR3 is built from 14 residues. Per the germline V gene, CDR1 is SGDLS and CDR2 is YYNGEE. Trimming cost V 3 bases and J 5 bases, with 14 bases left between them. This chain's CDR3 is CASSAPDSAETQYF. CDR3 DNA: TGTGCCAGCAGCGCCCCGGACAGCGCGGAGACCCAGTACTTC.

V is TRBV13 and J is TRBJ2-3, with D possibly TRBD1 on 6 matching bases. Per germline, CDR1 PRHDT and CDR2 FYEKMQ (reference sequence). The CDR3 is made up of 15 amino acids. The ends were cut back, 5 bases at V and 0 bases at J, with 12 bases in the middle. CDR3: CASSHRQASTDTQYF. The CDR3 DNA sequence: TGTGCCAGCAGCCATCGACAGGCAAGCACAGATACGCAGTATTTT.